Following are 14 T cell receptor beta chains from one sample sequenced in a study of T cell repertoires in cytomegalovirus infection. MiXCR, run by TCRdb on the reads, gives a single entry per CDR3 protein. Of over 100,000 distinct CDR3 sequences listed, 16% are singletons. Sequencing was performed on PBMCs. Every receptor here comes from a human donor in good health (CMV status not recorded). Some clones in this sample may be carry-over from other donors' samples.

J is TRBJ1-2 and V is TRBV20-1; 9 bases align to TRBD1. Looked up from germline, CDR1 is DFQATT and CDR2 is SNEGSKA (reference sequence). The CDR3 consists of 14 residues. Unmatched junction bases numbered 10, after V lost 4 bases and J lost 7 bases. CDR3 sequence (DNA): TGCAGTGCTATATTCCCGGGACAGGGATTTGGCTACACCTTC. It yields the protein CSAIFPGQGFGYTF.

The genes are TRBV20-1 and TRBJ2-6, with 9 bases lining up with TRBD2. This CDR3 is built from 17 residues. V lost 1 base and J lost 0; bases outside the gene matches: 4. Per germline, CDR1 DFQATT and CDR2 SNEGSKA (reference sequence). The CDR3 DNA reads TGCAGTGCTAGAGGGCTAGCGGGGCTCTCTGGGGCCAACGTCCTGACTTTC. Its translation is CSARGLAGLSGANVLTF.

This clonotype ranks as medium-sized. The chain couples TRBV7-2 to TRBJ1-2; D is perhaps TRBD1 (5 bases). This CDR3 is 16 amino acids long. V was cut by 4 bases and J by 5 bases, with 20 bases left in between. The germline gives CDR1 SGHTA, CDR2 FQGNSA. DNA for the CDR3: TGTGCCAGCAGCTCCCCCCTCTACCAGACAGAATATGGCTACACCTTC. Its translation: CASSSPLYQTEYGYTF. Together with reference TRBV7-2 and TRBJ1-2, the CDR3 gives the full variable domain: GAGVSQSPSNKVTEKGKDVELRCDPISGHTALYWYRQSLGQGLEFLIYFQGNSAPDKSGLPSDRFSAERTGGSVSTLTIQRTQQEDSAVYLCASSSPLYQTEYGYTFGSGTRLTVV.

This clonotype has ten or more counts. The rearrangement joins TRBV7-3 to TRBJ1-1; no clear D gene. Trimming took off 6 bases at V and 2 bases at J, with 10 bases between the two ends. Germline-derived CDR1 and CDR2 are SGHTA and FQGTGA. The CDR3 has 13 amino acids. This CDR3 is CASRKEGNTEAFF. The CDR3 region has the DNA TGTGCCAGCAGAAAGGAGGGAAACACTGAAGCTTTCTTT.

This clonotype appeared many times. The V gene is TRBV6-2 or TRBV6-3, the J gene TRBJ2-1, with TRBD2 matching 11 bases. Germline CDR1 is MNHEY and CDR2 is SVGEGT. The CDR3 extends over 17 amino acids. V lost 3 bases, J lost 5 bases, and 9 bases stayed unmatched. DNA for the CDR3: TGTGCCAGCAGTTATCACGCACCTAGCGGGGGGAACAATGAGCAGTTCTTC. Translated, it gives CASSYHAPSGGNNEQFF.

The sample holds one count of this clonotype. The V and J genes are TRBV7-2 and TRBJ1-2; tentatively, D is TRBD1 (5 bases). This CDR3 has 16 residues. Trimming took off 6 bases at V and 0 bases at J, with 17 bases between the two ends. CDR1 and CDR2 from the germline V gene are SGHTA and FQGNSA. The chain's CDR3 is CASRSLAGTSNYGYTF. DNA for the CDR3: TGTGCCAGCAGATCACTGGCCGGGACCTCTAACTATGGCTACACCTTC.

The V gene is TRBV7-2, the J gene TRBJ1-3; D remains unclear. Germline CDR1 and CDR2: SGHTA and FQGNSA. The CDR3 extends over 13 amino acids. V was clipped by 0 bases and J by 4 bases, with 4 bases between them. The CDR3, as DNA: TGTGCCAGCAGCTTAGCGGCGGGAAACACCATATATTTT. Protein sequence: CASSLAAGNTIYF.

This clonotype showed up just a few times. The genes are TRBV20-1 and TRBJ1-2; D call uncertain. The CDR3 covers 12 residues. Trimming took 5 bases from V and 7 from J, leaving 14 bases between them. Germline CDR1 reads DFQATT; CDR2 reads SNEGSKA (reference sequence). DNA for the CDR3: TGCAGTGCTCCCCGGGCTCCCGCTGGCTACACCTTC. Amino acid sequence: CSAPRAPAGYTF.

The sample holds many counts of this clonotype. CDR3 residues: CASSFGDTDQPQHF. The CDR3 DNA follows: TGTGCCAGCAGTTTCGGGGACACCGATCAGCCCCAGCATTTT. The chain recombines TRBV12-3 or TRBV12-4 with TRBJ1-5, with a possible D match to TRBD1 (6 bases). CDR3 length: 14 residues. Trimming left V 3 bases short and J 5 bases short, with 11 bases between.

The chain uses TRBV28 and TRBJ1-4, with D possibly matching TRBD1 (6 bases). V was clipped by 8 bases and J by 3 bases, with 10 bases between them. Germline V gene lookup returns CDR1 MDHEN and CDR2 SYDVKM. The CDR3 runs to 13 residues. CDR3 nucleotide sequence: TGTGCCAGCTCAGGGGCGGCTAATGAAAAACTGTTTTTT. It encodes CASSGAANEKLFF. The whole variable domain, filled in from reference TRBV28 and TRBJ1-4, reads DVKVTQSSRYLVKRTGEKVFLECVQDMDHENMFWYRQDPGLGLRLIYFSYDVKMKEKGDIPEGYSVSREKKERFSLILESASTNQTSMYLCASSGAANEKLFFGSGTQLSVL.

The CDR3: CASSQDTGGRTGELFF. CDR3 coding DNA: TGTGCCAGCAGCCAAGATACCGGGGGACGAACCGGGGAGCTGTTTTTT. This chain links TRBV3-1 with TRBJ2-2; a possible D gene is TRBD2 (6 bases). The CDR3 contains 16 residues. Trimming stripped 0 bases from V and 5 bases from J, with 13 bases between. Germline CDR1 LGHDT, CDR2 YNNKEL (reference sequence).

As concerns this clonotype: Being one base from a much bigger clone, this may be a read error. The rearrangement links TRBV5-4 to TRBJ2-2, with a tentative D call TRBD1 (8 bases). Germline CDR1 is SGHNT and CDR2 is YYREEE (reference sequence). This CDR3 comprises 17 residues. V shed 5 bases and J shed 4 bases, with 21 bases lying between them. The CDR3 DNA reads as TGTGCCAGCAGTTCCGGGAGGACAGGGATGAGCACCGGGGAGCTGTTTTTT. Translating it yields CASSSGRTGMSTGELFF.

At least ten counts were recorded for this clonotype. J is TRBJ1-1 and V is TRBV7-2; D gene ambiguous. Trimming removed 7 bases at V and 1 base at J, with 19 bases between. The CDR3 runs to 16 residues. Germline assignment: CDR1 SGHTA and CDR2 FQGNSA. The CDR3 bases are TGTGCCAGCACTCCGGGAGGAGCAGTTTGGAACACTGAAGCTTTCTTT. It encodes CASTPGGAVWNTEAFF.

Points on this clonotype: A much larger clone differs by one base, so this may be a read error. This rearrangement joins TRBV6-6 to TRBJ2-1, with 7 bases aligning to TRBD2. V lost 4 bases, J lost 12 bases, and 9 bases stayed unmatched. Germline CDR1 MNHNY, CDR2 SVGAGI (reference sequence). The CDR3 has 13 residues. CDR3 amino acids: CASSLIRGDVQFF. The CDR3 nucleotides are TGTGCCAGCAGTTTGATCCGGGGGGATGTGCAGTTCTTC.